This T cell receptor beta chain was identified in a study of cytomegalovirus exposure and HLA in healthy donors. Study-wide findings and caveats: TCR beta chains numbering about 160 were designated cytomegalovirus-associated. Reports described diagnosis of cytomegalovirus status by the classifier as highly specific and sensitive.

This clone was picked up a small number of times. What it binds is not known. Trimming left V 1 base short and J 6 bases short, with 16 bases between. The CDR3 sequence is 15 residues long. Germline lookup yields CDR1 KGHSY and CDR2 FQNENV. Produced via immunoSEQ multiplex PCR; TCRdb's table is partial and in-frame only. The table has about 160,000 clones, 84% seen once. It was the roughly 130-subject validation cohort, separate from the roughly 700-subject first cohort, to which the donors belonged. This TCR came from a man aged 25 to 45 in good health and CMV-seropositive. The chain recombines TRBV16 with TRBJ2-7; D is unresolved. The sample comprised PBMCs. CDR3 in DNA: TGTGCCAGCAGCCAATTTGACGGTTTTTCGGGCGAGCAGTACTTC. It codes for CASSQFDGFSGEQYF. Together with reference TRBV16 and TRBJ2-7, the CDR3 gives the full variable domain: GEEVAQTPKHLVRGEGQKAKLYCAPIKGHSYVFWYQQVLKNEFKFLISFQNENVFDETGMPKERFSAKCLPNSPCSLEIQATKLEDSAVYFCASSQFDGFSGEQYFGPGTRLTVT.